The 9 T cell receptor beta chains presented below share a single source sample, sequenced in a study of T cells in women clearing cervical HPV infection. Assay: immunoSEQ multiplex PCR; the TCRdb copy retains only in-frame clones and omits some. The sample yields some 39,000 clones, of which the top ten take up less than 4%. The specimen was blood buffy coat. The receptors stem from a woman aged 18 to 69 with a cervical HPV16 infection that either progressed to CIN3+ or cleared (not recorded which).

Comments on this clone: From the germline J gene comes the end of the CDR3, since the read stops 3 residues before it. The chain couples TRBV2 to TRBJ1-1; D may be TRBD1 (6 bases). Germline CDR1 is SNHLY and CDR2 is FYNNEI. The V end lost 6 bases, the J end lost 4 bases, and 15 bases lay between the germline ends. The CDR3 runs 14 residues. The CDR3 DNA, read in part, is TGTGCCAGCAGGGAGGGGGGGTGGGGCACTGAA. It specifies CASREGGWGTE. The complete CDR3 protein is CASREGGWGTEAFF.

Concerning this clone itself: The read ends 3 residues shy of where the CDR3 ends; the end is completed using the germline J gene. V and J are TRBV29-1 and TRBJ1-1, with TRBD1 identical over 8 bases. CDR1 and CDR2 (germline): SQVTM, ANQGSEA. J lost 5 bases, V lost 5 bases, and 4 bases had no gene match. The CDR3 is made up of 12 amino acids. The sequenced part of the CDR3 DNA is TGCAGCGTTCGGACAGGGTGGACTGAA. It codes for CSVRTGWTE. The whole CDR3 reads CSVRTGWTEAFF.

As for this clone: The read ends 3 residues shy of where the CDR3 ends; the end is completed using the germline J gene. This chain uses TRBV14 with TRBJ2-5, with no clear D. Per germline, CDR1 SGHDN and CDR2 FVKESK. The V end lost 1 base, the J end lost 4 bases, and 10 bases lay between the germline ends. The CDR3 is made up of 14 amino acids. CDR3 DNA, as far as it was read: TGTGCCAGCAGCCAAGGAGCGAGATCAGAGACC. Its protein product is CASSQGARSET. The CDR3 reads in full as CASSQGARSETQYF.

Incomplete CDR3 DNA: TGTGCCAGCAGCTTAGAGTCGTCCAGCACCGGGGAG. Encoded protein: CASSLESSSTGE. The complete CDR3 protein is CASSLESSSTGELFF. This sequence joins TRBV11-3 and TRBJ2-2; D uncertain. The CDR3 end falls 3 residues outside the read, so it is completed with the germline J gene. V dropped 0 bases and J dropped 4 bases, with 9 bases sitting between them. This CDR3 contains 15 residues. Germline CDR1 reads SGHNT; CDR2 reads YENEEA.

CDR3 DNA (partial): TGCGCCAGCAGCTTCTCAAGGGCAAATGAG. Translation: CASSFSRANE. The full CDR3 sequence reads CASSFSRANEQFF. V usage is TRBV5-1 and J usage is TRBJ2-1; D gene ambiguous. The CDR3 is cut off 3 residues early in the read; its end comes from the germline J gene. CDR3 length equals 13 residues. The germline V gene encodes CDR1 SGHRS and CDR2 YFSETQ. The V end lost 2 bases, the J end lost 7 bases, and 10 bases lay between the germline ends.

The CDR3 loop reads CASSLDRARGYTF. The CDR3 DNA, read in part, is TGTGCCAGTAGCCTCGACAGGGCTCGCGGC. The chain couples TRBV19 to TRBJ1-2, with 7 positions matching TRBD1. The CDR3 goes on 3 residues after the read ends, and that part is filled in from the germline J gene. CDR1 LNHDA and CDR2 SQIVND come from the germline V gene (reference sequence). CDR3 length equals 13 residues.

CDR3 DNA (partial): TGTGCCAGTAGTATAGGCAGGGTGGGGACAGATACG. It specifies CASSIGRVGTDT. In full, the CDR3 is CASSIGRVGTDTQYF. The genes are TRBV19 and TRBJ2-3; D is possibly TRBD1 (5 bases). The read is 3 residues too short to cover the CDR3 end, so that end is filled in from the germline J gene. The CDR3 sequence is 15 residues long. In germline, CDR1 is LNHDA, CDR2 SQIVND (reference sequence). Trimming removed 1 base from V and 3 bases from J, with 11 bases in between.

A remark on this clone: Read sequence stops 3 residues before the CDR3 end, and the germline J gene provides the missing end. The rearrangement links TRBV5-1 to TRBJ1-1; D perhaps matches TRBD1 (6 bases). Germline V CDR1 and CDR2: SGHRS, YFSETQ. Trimming shortened V by 4 bases and J by 3 bases, and 22 bases separated the two germline ends. The CDR3 covers 17 residues. CDR3 region: CASSPTRGGASDTEAFF. Incomplete CDR3 DNA: TGCGCCAGCAGCCCAACTCGGGGGGGGGCGAGCGACACTGAA.

As regards this clone: The read falls 3 residues short of the CDR3 end, and the missing part is taken from the germline J gene. The chain uses TRBV25-1 and TRBJ1-6; D uncertain. Germline loops: CDR1 MGHDK, CDR2 SYGVNS. The CDR3 contains 15 residues. V shed 2 bases and J shed 7 bases, with 12 bases lying between them. Incomplete CDR3 DNA: TGTGCCAGCAGTGAAGGCCAGCGAGAGAATTCACCC. Its protein product is CASSEGQRENSP. The CDR3 in its entirety is CASSEGQRENSPLHF.